This T cell receptor beta chain stems from a study of T cells after yellow fever vaccination. TCRdb re-called the 5' RACE reads through MiXCR, storing one row per CDR3 protein. The table has about 320,000 distinct CDR3 sequences, around 4.5% seen once. The origin of this receptor is a man in his late teens or twenties who received the YFV17D yellow fever vaccine. This material consisted of PBMCs, taken 15 days after the yellow fever booster vaccination.

CDR3 sequence (DNA): TGTGCCAGCAGTCGGGACATACGCTACGAGCAGTACGTC. Amino acid sequence: CASSRDIRYEQYV. V usage is TRBV12-3 or TRBV12-4 and J usage is TRBJ2-7, with D possibly being TRBD1 (6 bases). V lost 5 bases and J lost 3, with 11 bases in between. The CDR3 consists of 13 residues.